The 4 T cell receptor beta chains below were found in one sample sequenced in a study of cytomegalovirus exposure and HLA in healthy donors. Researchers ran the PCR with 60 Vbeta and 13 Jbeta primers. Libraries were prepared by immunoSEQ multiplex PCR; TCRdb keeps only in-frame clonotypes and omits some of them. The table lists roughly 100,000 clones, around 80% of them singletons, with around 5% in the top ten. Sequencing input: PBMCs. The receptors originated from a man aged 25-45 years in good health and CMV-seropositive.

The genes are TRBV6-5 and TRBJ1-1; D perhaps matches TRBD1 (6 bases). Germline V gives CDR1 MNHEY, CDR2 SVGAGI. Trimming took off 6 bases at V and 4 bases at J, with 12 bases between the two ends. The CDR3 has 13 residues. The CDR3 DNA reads TGTGCCAGCAGAGACAGGTCCTTCACTGAAGCTTTCTTT. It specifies CASRDRSFTEAFF.

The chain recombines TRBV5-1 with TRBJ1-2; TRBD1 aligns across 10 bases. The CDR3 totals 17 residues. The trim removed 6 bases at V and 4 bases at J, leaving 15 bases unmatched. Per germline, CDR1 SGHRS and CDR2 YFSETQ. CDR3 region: CASTQLLGTGEAYGYTF. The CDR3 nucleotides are TGCGCCAGCACTCAACTACTCGGGACAGGGGAAGCCTATGGCTACACCTTC.

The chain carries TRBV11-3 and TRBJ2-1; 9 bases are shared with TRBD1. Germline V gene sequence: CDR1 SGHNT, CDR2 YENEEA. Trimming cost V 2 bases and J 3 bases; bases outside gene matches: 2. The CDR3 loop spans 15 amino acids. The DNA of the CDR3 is TGTGCCAGCAGCTTACAGACAGGGGGCTACAATGAGCAGTTCTTC. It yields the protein CASSLQTGGYNEQFF.

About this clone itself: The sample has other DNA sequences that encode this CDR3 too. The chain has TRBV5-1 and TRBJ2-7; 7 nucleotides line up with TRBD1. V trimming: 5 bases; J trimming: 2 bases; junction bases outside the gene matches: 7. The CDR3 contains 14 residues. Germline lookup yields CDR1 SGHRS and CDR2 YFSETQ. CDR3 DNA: TGCGCCAGCAGAACAAGACAGGGTGCCTACGAGCAGTACTTC. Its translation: CASRTRQGAYEQYF.